The present entry profiles one TCR beta chain with its context. This CDR3 has 13 amino acids. V was pared by 3 bases and J by 8 bases, with 13 bases between. Germline V lookup: CDR1 ENHRY, CDR2 SYGVKD. This sample is part of a study of shared T cell receptors in the human thymus. Profiling relied on immunoSEQ multiplex PCR, and the TCRdb table lists in-frame clones only, not all of them. The data hold hundreds of thousands of clones, with approximately 85% observed a single time. This same sample was also taken into another study, of human thymus T cells.

The receptor was derived from a girl under two years old with a congenital heart defect. Sequenced input: thymocytes. J is TRBJ1-2 and V is TRBV10-3; tentatively, D is TRBD1 (6 bases). CDR3 residues: CAISDLGTLGYTF. CDR3 sequence (DNA): TGTGCCATCAGTGACCTAGGGACATTGGGCTACACCTTC.